This entry features one TCR beta chain sequence. Its specificity is unknown. What was sequenced were expressed TCRB transcripts, since all of the isolated RNA had been reverse transcribed. Clones were read by immunoSEQ multiplex PCR, and TCRdb kept only the in-frame ones, dropping some. Counted here are 500,000 to 850,000 clones, about an eighth occurring once; the ten biggest clones make up roughly 0.04%. The data belong to a study of beta chain features in type 1 diabetes. General study findings and limits: PCR might favor shorter templates, but any such skew would affect patients and controls equally. Among all four CD4+ subsets, Type 1 diabetes patients had TCRB CDR3s that were moderately but significantly shorter. Researchers could not determine here whether HLA type influences TCRB rearrangement. Naive, central memory and Treg TCRB repertoires seemed to resemble each other more closely in patients than they did in healthy donors.

Germline CDR1 reads SQVTM; CDR2 reads ANQGSEA. This CDR3 has 14 amino acids. The ends lost 1 base at V and 4 bases at J; junction bases unmatched: 7. This clonotype was obtained from a man younger than 35 with type 1 diabetes. This chain links TRBV29-1 with TRBJ2-7; 7 nucleotides match TRBD1. Sequencing used naive CD4+ T cells from blood. The CDR3 here is CSVEVGQVGYEQYF. The CDR3 DNA sequence: TGCAGCGTTGAAGTAGGACAGGTCGGTTACGAGCAGTACTTC.